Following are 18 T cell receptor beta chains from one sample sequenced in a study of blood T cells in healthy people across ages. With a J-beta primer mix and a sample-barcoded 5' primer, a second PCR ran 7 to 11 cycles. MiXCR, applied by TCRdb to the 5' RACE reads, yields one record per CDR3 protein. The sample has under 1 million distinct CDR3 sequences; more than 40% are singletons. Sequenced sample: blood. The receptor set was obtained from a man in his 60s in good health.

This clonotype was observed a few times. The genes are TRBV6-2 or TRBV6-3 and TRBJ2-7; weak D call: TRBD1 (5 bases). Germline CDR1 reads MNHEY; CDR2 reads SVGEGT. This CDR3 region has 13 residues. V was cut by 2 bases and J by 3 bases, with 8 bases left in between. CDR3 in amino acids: CASSYDSFYEQYF. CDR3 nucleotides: TGTGCCAGCAGTTACGACAGCTTCTACGAGCAGTACTTC.

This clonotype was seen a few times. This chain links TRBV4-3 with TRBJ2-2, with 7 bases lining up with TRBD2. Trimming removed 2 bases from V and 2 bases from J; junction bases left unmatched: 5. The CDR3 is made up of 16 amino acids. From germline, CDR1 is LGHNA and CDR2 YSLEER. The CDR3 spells CASSQSASGNTGELFF. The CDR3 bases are TGCGCCAGCAGCCAATCGGCTAGCGGCAACACCGGGGAGCTGTTTTTT.

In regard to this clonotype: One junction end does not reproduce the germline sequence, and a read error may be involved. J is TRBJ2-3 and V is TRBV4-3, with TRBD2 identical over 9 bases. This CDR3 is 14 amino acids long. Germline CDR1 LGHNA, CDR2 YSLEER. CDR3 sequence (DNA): TGCGCCGGCAGCCAAGTAGCGGGGGCAGATACGCAGTATTTT. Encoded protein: CAGSQVAGADTQYF.

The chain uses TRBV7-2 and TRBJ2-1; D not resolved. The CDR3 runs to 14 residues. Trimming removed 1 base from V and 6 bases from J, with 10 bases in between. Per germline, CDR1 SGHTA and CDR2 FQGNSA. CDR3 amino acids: CASSLGVYSNEQFF. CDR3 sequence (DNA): TGTGCCAGCAGCTTAGGTGTCTACTCCAATGAGCAGTTCTTC.

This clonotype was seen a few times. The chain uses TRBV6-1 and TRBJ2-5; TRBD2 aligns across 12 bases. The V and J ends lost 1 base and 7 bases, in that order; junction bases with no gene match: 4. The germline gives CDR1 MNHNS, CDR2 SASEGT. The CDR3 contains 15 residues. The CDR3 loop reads CASSEGLAGGRTQYF. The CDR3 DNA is TGTGCCAGCAGTGAAGGGCTAGCGGGGGGGCGGACCCAGTACTTC.

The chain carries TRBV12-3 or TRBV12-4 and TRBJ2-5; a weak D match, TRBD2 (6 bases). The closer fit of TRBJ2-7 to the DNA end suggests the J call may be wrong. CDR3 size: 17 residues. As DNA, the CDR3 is TGTGCCAGCAGTTTCCGGGGGACCCCCACGCTGGGGTACGAGCAGTACTTC. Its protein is CASSFRGTPTLGYEQYF.

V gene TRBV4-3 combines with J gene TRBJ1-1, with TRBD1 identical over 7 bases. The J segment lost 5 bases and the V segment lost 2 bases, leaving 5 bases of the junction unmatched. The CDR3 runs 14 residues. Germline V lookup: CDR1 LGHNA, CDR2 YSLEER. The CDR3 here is CASSQTTGVTEAFF. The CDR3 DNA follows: TGCGCCAGCAGCCAAACCACAGGGGTAACTGAAGCTTTCTTT.

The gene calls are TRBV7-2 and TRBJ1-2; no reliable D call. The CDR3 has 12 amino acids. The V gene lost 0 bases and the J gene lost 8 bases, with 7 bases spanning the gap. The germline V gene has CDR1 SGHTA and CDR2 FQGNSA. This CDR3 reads CASSLAGLGYTF. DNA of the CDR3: TGTGCCAGCAGCTTAGCAGGTTTGGGCTACACCTTC.

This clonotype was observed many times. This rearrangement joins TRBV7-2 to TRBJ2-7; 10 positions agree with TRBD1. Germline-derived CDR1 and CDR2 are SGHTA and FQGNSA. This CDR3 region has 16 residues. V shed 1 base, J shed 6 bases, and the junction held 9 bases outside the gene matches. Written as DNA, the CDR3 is TGTGCCAGCAGCTTAGGATGGGACAGGGGCAGAGGCGAGCAGTACTTC. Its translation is CASSLGWDRGRGEQYF.

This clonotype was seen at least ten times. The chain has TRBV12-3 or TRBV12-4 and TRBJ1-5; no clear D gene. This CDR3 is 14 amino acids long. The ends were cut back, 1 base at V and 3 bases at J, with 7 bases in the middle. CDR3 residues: CASSLEGFNQPQHF. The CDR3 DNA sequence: TGTGCCAGCAGTTTAGAGGGATTCAATCAGCCCCAGCATTTT.

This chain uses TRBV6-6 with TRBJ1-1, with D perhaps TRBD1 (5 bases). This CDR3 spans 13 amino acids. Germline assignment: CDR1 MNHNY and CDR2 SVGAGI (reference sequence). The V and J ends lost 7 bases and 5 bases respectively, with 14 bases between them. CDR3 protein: CASISRGGTEAFF. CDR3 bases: TGTGCCAGCATCTCCCGTGGGGGGACTGAAGCTTTCTTT.

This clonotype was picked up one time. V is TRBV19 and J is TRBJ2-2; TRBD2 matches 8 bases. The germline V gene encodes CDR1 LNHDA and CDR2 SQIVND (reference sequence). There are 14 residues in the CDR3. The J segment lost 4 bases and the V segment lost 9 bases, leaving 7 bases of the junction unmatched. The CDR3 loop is CASLGGEVTGELFF. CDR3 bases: TGTGCCAGCCTCGGGGGGGAGGTCACCGGGGAGCTGTTTTTT.

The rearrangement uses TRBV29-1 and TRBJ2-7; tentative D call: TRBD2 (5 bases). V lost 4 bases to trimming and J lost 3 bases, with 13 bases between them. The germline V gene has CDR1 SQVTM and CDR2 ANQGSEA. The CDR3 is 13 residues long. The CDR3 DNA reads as TGCAGCGTTGTAACGGGGAATAACTACGAGCAGTACTTC. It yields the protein CSVVTGNNYEQYF.

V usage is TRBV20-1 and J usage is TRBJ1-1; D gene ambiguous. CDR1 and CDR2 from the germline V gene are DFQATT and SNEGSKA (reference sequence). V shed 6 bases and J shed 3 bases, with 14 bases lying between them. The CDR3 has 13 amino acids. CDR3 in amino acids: CSAGTGSDTEAFF. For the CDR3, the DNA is TGCAGTGCCGGAACGGGGTCGGACACTGAAGCTTTCTTT.

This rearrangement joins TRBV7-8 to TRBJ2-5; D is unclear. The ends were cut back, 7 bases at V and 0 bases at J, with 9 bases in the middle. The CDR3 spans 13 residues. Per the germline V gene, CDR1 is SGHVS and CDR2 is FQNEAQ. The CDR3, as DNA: TGTGCCAGCAACCGAATAAACCAAGAGACCCAGTACTTC. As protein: CASNRINQETQYF. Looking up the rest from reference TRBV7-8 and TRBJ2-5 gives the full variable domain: GAGVSQSPRYKVAKRGQDVALRCDPISGHVSLFWYQQALGQGPEFLTYFQNEAQLDKSGLPSDRFFAERPEGSVSTLKIQRTQQEDSAVYLCASNRINQETQYFGPGTRLLVL.

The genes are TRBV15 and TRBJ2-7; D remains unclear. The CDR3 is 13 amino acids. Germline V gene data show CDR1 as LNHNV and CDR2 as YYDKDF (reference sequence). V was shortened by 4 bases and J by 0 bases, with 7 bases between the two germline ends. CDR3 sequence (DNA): TGTGCCACCAGCACCCGACGCTCCTACGAGCAGTACTTC. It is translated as CATSTRRSYEQYF.

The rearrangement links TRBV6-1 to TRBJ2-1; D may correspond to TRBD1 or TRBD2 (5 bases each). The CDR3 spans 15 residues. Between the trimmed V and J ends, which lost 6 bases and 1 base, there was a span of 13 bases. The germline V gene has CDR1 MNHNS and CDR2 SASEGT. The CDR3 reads CASRERGGSYNEQFF. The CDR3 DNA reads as TGTGCCAGCAGGGAACGGGGCGGGTCCTACAATGAGCAGTTCTTC.

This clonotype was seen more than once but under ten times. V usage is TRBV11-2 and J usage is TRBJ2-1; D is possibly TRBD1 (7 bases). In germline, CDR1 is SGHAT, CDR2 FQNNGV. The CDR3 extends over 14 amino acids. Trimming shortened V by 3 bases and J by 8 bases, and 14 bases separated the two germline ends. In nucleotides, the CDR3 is TGTGCCAGCAGCTTCCTCCAGGGGGGCCATGAGCAGTTCTTC. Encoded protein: CASSFLQGGHEQFF. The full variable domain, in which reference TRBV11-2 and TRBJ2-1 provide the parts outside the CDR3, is EAGVAQSPRYKIIEKRQSVAFWCNPISGHATLYWYQQILGQGPKLLIQFQNNGVVDDSQLPKDRFSAERLKGVDSTLKIQPAKLEDSAVYLCASSFLQGGHEQFFGPGTRLTVL.